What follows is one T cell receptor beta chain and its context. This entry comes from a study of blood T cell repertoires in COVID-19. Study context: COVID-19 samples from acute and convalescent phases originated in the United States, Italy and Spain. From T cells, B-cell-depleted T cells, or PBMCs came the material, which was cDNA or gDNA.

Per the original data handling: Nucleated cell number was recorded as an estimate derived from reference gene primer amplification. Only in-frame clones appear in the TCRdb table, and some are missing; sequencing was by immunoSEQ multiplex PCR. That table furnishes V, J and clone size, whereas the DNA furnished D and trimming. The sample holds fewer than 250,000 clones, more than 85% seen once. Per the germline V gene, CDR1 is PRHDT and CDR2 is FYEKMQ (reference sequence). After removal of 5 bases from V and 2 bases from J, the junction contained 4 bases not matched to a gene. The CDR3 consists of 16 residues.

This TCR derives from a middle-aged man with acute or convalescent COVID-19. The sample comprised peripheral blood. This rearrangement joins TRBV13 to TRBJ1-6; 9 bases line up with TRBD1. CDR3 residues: CASSPDRGTYNSPLHF. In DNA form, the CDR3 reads TGTGCCAGCAGCCCCGACAGGGGGACCTATAATTCACCCCTCCACTTT.